The following is a TCR beta chain sequence with its context. This sample was taken from a study of T cell changes during pregnancy in multiple sclerosis. The CDR3 is made up of 18 amino acids. Per the germline V gene, CDR1 is SGHNT and CDR2 is YYREEE (reference sequence). Trimming removed 5 bases from V and 10 bases from J; junction bases left unmatched: 26. Measured with immunoSEQ multiplex PCR; TCRdb has only the in-frame clones, and not every one. The sample shows fewer than 50,000 clones, 80% to 95% of them seen only once. The TCR was taken from a female donor with multiple sclerosis, enrolled in a pregnancy study. The chain recombines TRBV5-4 with TRBJ1-2, with 7 nucleotides matching TRBD1. The specimen comprised CD8+ T cells from peripheral blood mononuclear cells, sampled in the first trimester of pregnancy. CDR3 loop: CASSGYGTAWNHPMDYTF. Written as DNA, the CDR3 is TGTGCCAGCAGTGGTTATGGGACAGCCTGGAACCACCCTATGGACTACACCTTC. The full variable domain, completed using reference TRBV5-4 and TRBJ1-2, is ETGVTQSPTHLIKTRGQQVTLRCSSQSGHNTVSWYQQALGQGPQFIFQYYREEENGRGNFPPRFSGLQFPNYSSELNVNALELDDSALYLCASSGYGTAWNHPMDYTFGSGTRLTVV.